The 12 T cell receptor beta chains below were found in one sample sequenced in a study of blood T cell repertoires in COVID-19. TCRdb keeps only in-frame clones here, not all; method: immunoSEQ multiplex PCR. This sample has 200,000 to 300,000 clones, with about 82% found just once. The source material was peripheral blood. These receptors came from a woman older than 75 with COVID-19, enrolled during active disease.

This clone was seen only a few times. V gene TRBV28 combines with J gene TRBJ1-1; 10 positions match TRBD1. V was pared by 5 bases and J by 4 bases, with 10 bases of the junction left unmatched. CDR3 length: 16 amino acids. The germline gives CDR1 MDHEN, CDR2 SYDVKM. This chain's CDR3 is CASSVRQGARGTEAFF. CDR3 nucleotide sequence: TGTGCCAGCAGTGTCCGACAGGGGGCCCGGGGCACTGAAGCTTTCTTT.

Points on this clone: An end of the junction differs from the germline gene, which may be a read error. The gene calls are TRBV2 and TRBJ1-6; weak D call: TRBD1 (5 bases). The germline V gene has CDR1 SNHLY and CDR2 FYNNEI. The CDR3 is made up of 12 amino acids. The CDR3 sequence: CASSDPPDGGYF. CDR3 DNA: TGTGCCAGCAGCGACCCGCCGGACGGGGGGTACTTT.

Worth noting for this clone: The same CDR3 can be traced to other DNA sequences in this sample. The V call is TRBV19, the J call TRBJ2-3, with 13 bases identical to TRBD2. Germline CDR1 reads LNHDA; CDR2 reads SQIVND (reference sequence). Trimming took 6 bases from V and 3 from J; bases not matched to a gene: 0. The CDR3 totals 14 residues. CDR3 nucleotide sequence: TGTGCCAGTAGGACTAGCGGGGGGACAGATACGCAGTATTTT. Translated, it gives CASRTSGGTDTQYF.

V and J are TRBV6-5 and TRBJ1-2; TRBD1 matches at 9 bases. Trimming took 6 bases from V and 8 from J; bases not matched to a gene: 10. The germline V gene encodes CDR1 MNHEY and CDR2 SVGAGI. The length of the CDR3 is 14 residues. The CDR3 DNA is TGTGCCAGCAGCCGGGACAGGGTATCTTTCGGCTACACCTTC. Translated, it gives CASSRDRVSFGYTF.

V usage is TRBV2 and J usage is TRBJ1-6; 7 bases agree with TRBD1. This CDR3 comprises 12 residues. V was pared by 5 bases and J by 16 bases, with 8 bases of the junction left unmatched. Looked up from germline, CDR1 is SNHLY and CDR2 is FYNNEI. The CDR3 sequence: CASSSEGAQLHF. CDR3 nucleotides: TGTGCCAGCAGTAGCGAGGGGGCCCAGCTCCACTTT.

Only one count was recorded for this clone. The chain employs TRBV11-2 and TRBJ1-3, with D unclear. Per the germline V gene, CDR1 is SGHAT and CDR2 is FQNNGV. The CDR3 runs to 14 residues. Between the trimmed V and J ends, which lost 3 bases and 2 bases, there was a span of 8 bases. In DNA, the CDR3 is TGTGCCAGCAGCTTTCCGGGGACTGGAAACACCATATATTTT. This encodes CASSFPGTGNTIYF.

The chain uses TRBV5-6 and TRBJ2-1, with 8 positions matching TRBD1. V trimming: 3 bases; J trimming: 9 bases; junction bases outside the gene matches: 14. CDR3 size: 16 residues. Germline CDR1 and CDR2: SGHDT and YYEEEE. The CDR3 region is CASSYGQGQYSGEQFF. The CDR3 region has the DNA TGTGCCAGCAGCTACGGACAGGGTCAGTATTCAGGTGAGCAGTTCTTC.

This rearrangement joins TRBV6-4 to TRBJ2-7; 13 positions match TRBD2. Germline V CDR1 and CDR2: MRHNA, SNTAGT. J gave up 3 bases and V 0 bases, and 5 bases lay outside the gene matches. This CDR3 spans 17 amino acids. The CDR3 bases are TGTGCCAGCAGTGACTCCCCCGGGACTAGCGGGAACTACGAGCAGTACGTC. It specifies CASSDSPGTSGNYEQYV.

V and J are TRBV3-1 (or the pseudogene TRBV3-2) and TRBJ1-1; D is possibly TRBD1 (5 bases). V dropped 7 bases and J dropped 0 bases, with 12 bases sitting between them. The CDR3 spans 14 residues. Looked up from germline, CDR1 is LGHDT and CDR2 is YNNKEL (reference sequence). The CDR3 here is CASNTGTMNTEAFF. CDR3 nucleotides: TGTGCCAGCAACACAGGTACAATGAACACTGAAGCTTTCTTT.

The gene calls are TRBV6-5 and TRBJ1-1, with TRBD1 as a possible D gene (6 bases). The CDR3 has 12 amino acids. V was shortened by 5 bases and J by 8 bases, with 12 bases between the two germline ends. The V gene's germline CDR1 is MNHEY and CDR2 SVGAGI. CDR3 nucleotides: TGTGCCAGCAGTCTACAGGGAGGGGAAGCTTTCTTT. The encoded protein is CASSLQGGEAFF.

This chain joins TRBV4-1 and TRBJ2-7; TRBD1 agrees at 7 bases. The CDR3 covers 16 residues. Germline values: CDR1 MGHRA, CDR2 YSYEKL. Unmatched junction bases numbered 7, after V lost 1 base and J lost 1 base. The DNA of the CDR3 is TGCGCCAGCAGCCAAGGTCATGACAGGGCATCCTACGAGCAGTACTTC. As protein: CASSQGHDRASYEQYF.

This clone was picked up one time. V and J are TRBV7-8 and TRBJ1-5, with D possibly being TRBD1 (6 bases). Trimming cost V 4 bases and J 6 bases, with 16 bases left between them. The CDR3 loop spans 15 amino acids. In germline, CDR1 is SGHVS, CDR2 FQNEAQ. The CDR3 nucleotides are TGTGCCAGCAGCTCTGAAAGTTCAGGGGCTCAGCCCCAGCATTTT. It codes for CASSSESSGAQPQHF.